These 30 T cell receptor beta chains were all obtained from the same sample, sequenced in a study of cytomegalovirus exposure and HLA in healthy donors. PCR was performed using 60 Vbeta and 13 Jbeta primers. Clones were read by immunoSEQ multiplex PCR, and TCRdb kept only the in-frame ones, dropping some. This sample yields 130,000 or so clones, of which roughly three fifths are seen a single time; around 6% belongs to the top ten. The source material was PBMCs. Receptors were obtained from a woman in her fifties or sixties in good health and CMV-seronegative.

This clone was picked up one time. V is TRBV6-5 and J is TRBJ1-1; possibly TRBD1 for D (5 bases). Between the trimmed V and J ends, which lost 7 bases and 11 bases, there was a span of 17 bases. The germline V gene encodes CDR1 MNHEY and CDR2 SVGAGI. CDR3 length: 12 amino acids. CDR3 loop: CASTTMGGWAFF. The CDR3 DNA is TGTGCCAGCACCACTATGGGGGGTTGGGCTTTCTTT.

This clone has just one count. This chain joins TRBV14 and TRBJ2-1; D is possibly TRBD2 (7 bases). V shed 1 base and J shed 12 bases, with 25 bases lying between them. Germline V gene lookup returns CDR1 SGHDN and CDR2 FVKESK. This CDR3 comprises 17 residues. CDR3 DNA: TGTGCCAGCAGCCAAGGGGCTAAGGGGGGGACTACGACATGGCAGTTCTTC. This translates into CASSQGAKGGTTTWQFF.

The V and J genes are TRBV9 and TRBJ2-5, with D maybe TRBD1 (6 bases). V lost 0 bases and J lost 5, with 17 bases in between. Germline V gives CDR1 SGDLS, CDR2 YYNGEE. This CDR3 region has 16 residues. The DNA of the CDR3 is TGTGCCAGCAGCGTAGGGGGGCTACCTGGACGGGAGACCCAGTACTTC. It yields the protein CASSVGGLPGRETQYF.

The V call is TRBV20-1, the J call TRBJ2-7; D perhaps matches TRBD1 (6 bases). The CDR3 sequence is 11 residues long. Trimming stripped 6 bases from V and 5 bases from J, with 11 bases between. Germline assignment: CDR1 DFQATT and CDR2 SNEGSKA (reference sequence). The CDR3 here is CSATGSHEQYF. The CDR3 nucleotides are TGCAGTGCCACAGGGAGCCACGAGCAGTACTTC.

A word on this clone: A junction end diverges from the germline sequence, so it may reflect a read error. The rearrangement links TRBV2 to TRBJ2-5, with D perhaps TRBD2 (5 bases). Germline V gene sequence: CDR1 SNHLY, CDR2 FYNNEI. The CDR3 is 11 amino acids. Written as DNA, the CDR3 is TGTGTCAGCAGTGATCGGGGGACCCAGTACTTC. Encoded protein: CVSSDRGTQYF.

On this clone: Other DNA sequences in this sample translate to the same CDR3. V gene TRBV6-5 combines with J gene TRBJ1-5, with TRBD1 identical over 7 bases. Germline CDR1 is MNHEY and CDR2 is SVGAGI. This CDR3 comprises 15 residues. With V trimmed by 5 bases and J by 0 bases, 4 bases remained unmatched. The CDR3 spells CASSRTGDSNQPQHF. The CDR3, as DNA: TGTGCCAGCAGTCGGACAGGAGATAGCAATCAGCCCCAGCATTTT.

The CDR3 protein is CASSVGQGGGNTIYF. CDR3 bases: TGTGCCAGCAGCGTAGGACAGGGAGGTGGAAACACCATATATTTT. The chain uses TRBV9 and TRBJ1-3, with 7 bases that match TRBD1. The V segment lost 0 bases and the J segment 3 bases; nucleotides outside the gene matches: 3. Germline V gene lookup returns CDR1 SGDLS and CDR2 YYNGEE. This CDR3 has 15 residues.

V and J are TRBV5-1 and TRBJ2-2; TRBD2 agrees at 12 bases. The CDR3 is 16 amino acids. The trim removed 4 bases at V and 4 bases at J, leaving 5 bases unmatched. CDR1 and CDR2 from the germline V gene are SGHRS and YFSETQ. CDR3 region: CASSLTSGGITGELFF. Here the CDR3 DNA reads TGCGCCAGCAGCCTGACTAGCGGGGGAATCACCGGGGAGCTGTTTTTT.

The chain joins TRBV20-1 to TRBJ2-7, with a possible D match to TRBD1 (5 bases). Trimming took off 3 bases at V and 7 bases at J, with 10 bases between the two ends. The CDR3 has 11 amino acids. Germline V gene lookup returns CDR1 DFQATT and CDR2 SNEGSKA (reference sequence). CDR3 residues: CSARVGVEQYF. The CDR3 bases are TGCAGTGCTAGGGTAGGGGTAGAGCAGTACTTC.

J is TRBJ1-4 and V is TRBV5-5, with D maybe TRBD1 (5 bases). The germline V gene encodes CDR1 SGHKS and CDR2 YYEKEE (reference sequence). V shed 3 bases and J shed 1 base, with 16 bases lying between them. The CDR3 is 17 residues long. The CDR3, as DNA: TGTGCCAGCAGCTACCTAACCTCAGGGCTAACTAATGAAAAACTGTTTTTT. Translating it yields CASSYLTSGLTNEKLFF.

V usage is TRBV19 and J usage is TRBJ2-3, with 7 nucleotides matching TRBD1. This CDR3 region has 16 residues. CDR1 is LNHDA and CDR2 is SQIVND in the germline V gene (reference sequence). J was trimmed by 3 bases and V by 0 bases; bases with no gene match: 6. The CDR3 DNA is TGTGCCAGTAGTATAGATAGGGGGCGAGATACAGATACGCAGTATTTT. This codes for CASSIDRGRDTDTQYF.

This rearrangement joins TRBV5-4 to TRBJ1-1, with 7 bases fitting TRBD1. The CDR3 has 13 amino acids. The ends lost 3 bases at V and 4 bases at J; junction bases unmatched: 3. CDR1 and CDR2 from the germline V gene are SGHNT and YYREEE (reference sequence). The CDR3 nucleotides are TGTGCCAGCAGCTCGGACAGGTTCACTGAAGCTTTCTTT. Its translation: CASSSDRFTEAFF.

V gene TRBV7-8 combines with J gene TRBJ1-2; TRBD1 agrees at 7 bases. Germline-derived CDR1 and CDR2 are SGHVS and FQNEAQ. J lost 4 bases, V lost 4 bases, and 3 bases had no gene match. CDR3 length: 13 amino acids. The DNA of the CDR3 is TGTGCCAGCAGCTCCGACAGGGCCTATGGCTACACCTTC. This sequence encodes CASSSDRAYGYTF.

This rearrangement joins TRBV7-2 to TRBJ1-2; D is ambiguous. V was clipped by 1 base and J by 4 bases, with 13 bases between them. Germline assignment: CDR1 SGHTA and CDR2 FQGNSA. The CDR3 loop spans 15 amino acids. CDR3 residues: CASSLGGDGPYGYTF. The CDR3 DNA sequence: TGTGCCAGCAGCTTAGGGGGAGACGGACCCTATGGCTACACCTTC.

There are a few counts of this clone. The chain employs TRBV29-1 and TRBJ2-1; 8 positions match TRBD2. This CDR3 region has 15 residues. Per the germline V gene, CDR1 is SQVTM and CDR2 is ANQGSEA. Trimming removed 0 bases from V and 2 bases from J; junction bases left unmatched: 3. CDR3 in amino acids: CSVEEAAGAYNEQFF. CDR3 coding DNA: TGCAGCGTTGAAGAGGCAGCGGGAGCCTACAATGAGCAGTTCTTC.

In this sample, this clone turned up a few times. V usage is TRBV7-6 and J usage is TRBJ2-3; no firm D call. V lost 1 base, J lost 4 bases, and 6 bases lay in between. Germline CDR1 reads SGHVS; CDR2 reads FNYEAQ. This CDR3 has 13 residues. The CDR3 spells CASSLGGSDTQYF. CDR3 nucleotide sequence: TGTGCCAGCAGCTTAGGAGGATCAGATACGCAGTATTTT. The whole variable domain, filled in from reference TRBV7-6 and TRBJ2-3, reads GAGVSQSPRYKVTKRGQDVALRCDPISGHVSLYWYRQALGQGPEFLTYFNYEAQQDKSGLPNDRFSAERPEGSISTLTIQRTEQRDSAMYRCASSLGGSDTQYFGPGTRLTVL.

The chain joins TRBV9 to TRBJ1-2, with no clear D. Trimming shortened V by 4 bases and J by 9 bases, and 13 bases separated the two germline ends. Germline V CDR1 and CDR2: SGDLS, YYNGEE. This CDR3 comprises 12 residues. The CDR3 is CASSHPPESYTF. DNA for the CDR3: TGTGCCAGCAGCCACCCCCCCGAGAGCTACACCTTC.

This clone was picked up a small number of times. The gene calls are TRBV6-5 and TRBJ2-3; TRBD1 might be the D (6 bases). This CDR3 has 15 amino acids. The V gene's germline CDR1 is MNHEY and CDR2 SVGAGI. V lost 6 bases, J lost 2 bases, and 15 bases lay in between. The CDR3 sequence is CASSPTRTVTDTQYF. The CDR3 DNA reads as TGTGCCAGCAGCCCCACCCGGACAGTCACAGATACGCAGTATTTT.

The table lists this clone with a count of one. DNA for the CDR3: TGTGCCAGCAGCTTCCCGACTAGCGGGGAGACCCAGTACTTC. Translated: CASSFPTSGETQYF. The chain carries TRBV7-2 and TRBJ2-5; TRBD2 aligns across 10 bases. Germline V lookup: CDR1 SGHTA, CDR2 FQGNSA. J gave up 5 bases and V 3 bases, and 3 bases lay outside the gene matches. The CDR3 spans 14 residues.

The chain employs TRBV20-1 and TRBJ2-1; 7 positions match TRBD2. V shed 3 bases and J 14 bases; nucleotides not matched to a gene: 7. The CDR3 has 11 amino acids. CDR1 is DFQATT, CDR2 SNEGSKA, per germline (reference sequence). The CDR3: CSASGGTKEFF. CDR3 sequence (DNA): TGCAGTGCTAGCGGCGGGACTAAGGAGTTCTTC.

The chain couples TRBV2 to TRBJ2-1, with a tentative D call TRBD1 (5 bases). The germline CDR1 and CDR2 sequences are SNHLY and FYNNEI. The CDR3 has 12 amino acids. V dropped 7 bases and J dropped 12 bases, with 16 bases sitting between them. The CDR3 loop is CASNTFRDGQFF. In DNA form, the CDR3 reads TGTGCCAGCAATACTTTCAGGGATGGGCAGTTCTTC.

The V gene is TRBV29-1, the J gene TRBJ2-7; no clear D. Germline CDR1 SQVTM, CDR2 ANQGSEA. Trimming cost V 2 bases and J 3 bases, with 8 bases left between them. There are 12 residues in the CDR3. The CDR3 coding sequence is TGCAGCGTTGAATACACGGGCTACGAGCAGTACTTC. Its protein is CSVEYTGYEQYF.

DNA for the CDR3: TGTGCCAGCAGTTTAAGACAGGGGGCCTACGAGCAGTACTTC. It codes for CASSLRQGAYEQYF. V is TRBV27 and J is TRBJ2-7; 9 bases match TRBD1. Germline V lookup: CDR1 MNHEY, CDR2 SMNVEV (reference sequence). With 2 bases clipped from V and 2 bases from J, the junction kept 1 base outside the gene matches. The CDR3 loop spans 14 amino acids.

CDR3 coding DNA: TGTGCCAGCTCTTCCGGGACTAGGCTTTACAATGAGCAGTTCTTC. Protein: CASSSGTRLYNEQFF. V gene TRBV6-9 combines with J gene TRBJ2-1, with 8 bases that match TRBD2. Trimming cost V 8 bases and J 4 bases; bases outside gene matches: 10. This CDR3 comprises 15 residues. Looked up from germline, CDR1 is MNHGY and CDR2 is SVAAGI.

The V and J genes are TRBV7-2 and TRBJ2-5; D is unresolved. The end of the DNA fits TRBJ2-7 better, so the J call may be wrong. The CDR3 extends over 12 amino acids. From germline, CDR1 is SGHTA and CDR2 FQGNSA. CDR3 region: CASSPPTYEQYF. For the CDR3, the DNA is TGTGCCAGCAGCCCACCCACCTACGAGCAGTACTTC.

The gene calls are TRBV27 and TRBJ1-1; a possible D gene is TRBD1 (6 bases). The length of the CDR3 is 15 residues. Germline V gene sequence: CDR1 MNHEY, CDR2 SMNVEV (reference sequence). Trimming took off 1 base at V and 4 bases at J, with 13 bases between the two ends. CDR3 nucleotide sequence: TGTGCCAGCAGTTTATGGGGTTCAGGGGCCACTGAAGCTTTCTTT. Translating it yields CASSLWGSGATEAFF.

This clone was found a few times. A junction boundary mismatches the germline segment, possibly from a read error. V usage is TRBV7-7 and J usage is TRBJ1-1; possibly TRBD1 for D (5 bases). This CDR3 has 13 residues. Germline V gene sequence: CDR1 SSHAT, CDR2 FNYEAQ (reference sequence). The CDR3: CASSATGNTEAFF. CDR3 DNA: TGTGCTAGCAGCGCAACAGGGAACACTGAAGCTTTCTTT. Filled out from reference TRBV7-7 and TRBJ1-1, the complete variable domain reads GAGVSQSPRYKVTKRGQDVTLRCDPISSHATLYWYQQALGQGPEFLTYFNYEAQPDKSGLPSDRFSAERPEGSISTLTIQRTEQRDSAMYRCASSATGNTEAFFGQGTRLTVV.

Written as DNA, the CDR3 is TGTGCCAGCAGTTACTCTCGGTCTAGCACCGGGGAGCTGTTTTTT. It codes for CASSYSRSSTGELFF. This rearrangement joins TRBV6-5 to TRBJ2-2; D is ambiguous. The germline V gene has CDR1 MNHEY and CDR2 SVGAGI. The V end was cut by 0 bases, the J end by 4 bases, with 9 bases between. The CDR3 totals 15 residues.

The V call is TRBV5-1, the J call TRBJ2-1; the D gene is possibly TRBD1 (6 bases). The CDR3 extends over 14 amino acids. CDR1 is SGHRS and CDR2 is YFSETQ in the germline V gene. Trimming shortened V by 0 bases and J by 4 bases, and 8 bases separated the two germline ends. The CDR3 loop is CASSLVGTYNEQFF. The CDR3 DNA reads TGCGCCAGCAGCTTGGTCGGGACATACAATGAGCAGTTCTTC.

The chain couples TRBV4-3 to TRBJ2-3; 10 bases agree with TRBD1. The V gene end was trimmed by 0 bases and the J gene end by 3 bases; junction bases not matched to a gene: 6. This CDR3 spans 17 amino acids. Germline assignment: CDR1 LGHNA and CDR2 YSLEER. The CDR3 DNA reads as TGCGCCAGCAGCCAAGATGGGGGACAGGGGTTAACAGATACGCAGTATTTT. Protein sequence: CASSQDGGQGLTDTQYF.